This T cell receptor beta chain was obtained from a study of T cell changes during pregnancy in multiple sclerosis. Looked up from germline, CDR1 is SGHAT and CDR2 is FQNNGV. The CDR3 sequence is 13 residues long. Trimming shortened V by 5 bases and J by 4 bases, and 11 bases separated the two germline ends. The protocol was immunoSEQ multiplex PCR, while the TCRdb copy is restricted to in-frame clones and leaves out a portion. This sample yields 45,000 to 65,000 clones, of which 92% are seen a single time; less than 0.65% belongs to the top ten. The chain couples TRBV11-2 to TRBJ1-2, with a weak D call TRBD1 (6 bases). The clonotype comes from a female donor with multiple sclerosis, enrolled in a pregnancy study. The sample consisted of CD4+ T cells from peripheral blood mononuclear cells, taken after pregnancy. Here the CDR3 reads CASSSSGAYGYTF. Written as DNA, the CDR3 is TGTGCCAGCAGCAGTTCAGGGGCCTATGGCTACACCTTC. Filled out from reference TRBV11-2 and TRBJ1-2, the complete variable domain reads EAGVAQSPRYKIIEKRQSVAFWCNPISGHATLYWYQQILGQGPKLLIQFQNNGVVDDSQLPKDRFSAERLKGVDSTLKIQPAKLEDSAVYLCASSSSGAYGYTFGSGTRLTVV.